This TCR beta chain was observed in a study of blood T cell repertoires in COVID-19. Study at large: PBMCs, B-cell-depleted T cells, or T cells were the source of the cDNA or gDNA that made up the material.

Measured with immunoSEQ multiplex PCR; TCRdb has only the in-frame clones, and not every one. This sample has roughly 250,000 clones, with around 87% found just once. The CDR3 extends over 18 amino acids. Trimming took off 5 bases at V and 5 bases at J, with 24 bases between the two ends. From germline, CDR1 is SEHNR and CDR2 FQNEAQ (reference sequence). Participants reported their clinical history, and cohort assignment relied on those reports. The receptor comes from a woman aged 50 to 65 who had recovered from COVID-19. J is TRBJ2-2 and V is TRBV7-9, with D tentatively TRBD1 (6 bases). The sequencing input was PBMCs or T cells enriched from blood (not recorded which). CDR3 bases: TGTGCCAGCAGCCCGACCGCCTGGCAGGGGATGGGTACCGGGGAGCTGTTTTTT. Translated, it gives CASSPTAWQGMGTGELFF.